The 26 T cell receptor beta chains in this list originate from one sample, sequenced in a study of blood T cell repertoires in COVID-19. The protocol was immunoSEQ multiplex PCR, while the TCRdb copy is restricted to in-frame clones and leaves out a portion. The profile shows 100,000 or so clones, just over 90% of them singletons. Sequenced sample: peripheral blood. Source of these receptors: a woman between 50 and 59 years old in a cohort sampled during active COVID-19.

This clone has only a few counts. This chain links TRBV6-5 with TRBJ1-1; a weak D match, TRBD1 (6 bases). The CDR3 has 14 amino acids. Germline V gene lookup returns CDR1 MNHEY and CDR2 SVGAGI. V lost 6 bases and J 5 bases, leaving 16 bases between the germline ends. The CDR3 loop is CASSGTGPGTEAFF. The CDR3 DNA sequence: TGTGCCAGCAGCGGAACAGGGCCGGGAACTGAAGCTTTCTTT.

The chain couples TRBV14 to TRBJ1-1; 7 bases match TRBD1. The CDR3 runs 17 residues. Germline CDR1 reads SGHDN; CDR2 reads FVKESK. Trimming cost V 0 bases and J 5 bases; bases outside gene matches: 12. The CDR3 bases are TGTGCCAGCAGCCAAGACCGCCCTAACAGGGGTTTAACTGAAGCTTTCTTT. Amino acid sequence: CASSQDRPNRGLTEAFF. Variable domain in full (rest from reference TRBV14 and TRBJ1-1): EAGVTQFPSHSVIEKGQTVTLRCDPISGHDNLYWYRRVMGKEIKFLLHFVKESKQDESGMPNNRFLAERTGGTYSTLKVQPAELEDSGVYFCASSQDRPNRGLTEAFFGQGTRLTVV.

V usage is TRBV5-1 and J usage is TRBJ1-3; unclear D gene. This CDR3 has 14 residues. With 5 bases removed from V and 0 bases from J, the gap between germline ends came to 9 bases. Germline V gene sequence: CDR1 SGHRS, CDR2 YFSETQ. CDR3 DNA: TGCGCCAGCAGTCGGGAGGGCTCTGGAAACACCATATATTTT. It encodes CASSREGSGNTIYF.

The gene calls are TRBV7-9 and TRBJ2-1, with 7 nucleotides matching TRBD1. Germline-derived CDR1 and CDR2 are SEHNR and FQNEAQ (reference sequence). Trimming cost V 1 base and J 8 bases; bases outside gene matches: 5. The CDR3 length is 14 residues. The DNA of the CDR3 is TGTGCCAGCAGCTTAGTACAGGGGACCCATGAGCAGTTCTTC. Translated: CASSLVQGTHEQFF.

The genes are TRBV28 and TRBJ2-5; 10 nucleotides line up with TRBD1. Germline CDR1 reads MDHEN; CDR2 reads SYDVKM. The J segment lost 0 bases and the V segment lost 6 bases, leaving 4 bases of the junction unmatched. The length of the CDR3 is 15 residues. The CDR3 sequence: CASSSGQGYQETQYF. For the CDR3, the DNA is TGTGCCAGCAGCTCGGGACAGGGGTACCAAGAGACCCAGTACTTC.

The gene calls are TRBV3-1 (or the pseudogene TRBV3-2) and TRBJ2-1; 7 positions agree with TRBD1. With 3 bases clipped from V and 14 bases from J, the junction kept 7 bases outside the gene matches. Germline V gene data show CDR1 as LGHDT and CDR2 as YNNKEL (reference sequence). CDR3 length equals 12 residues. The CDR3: CASSHDRVRKFF. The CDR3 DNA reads TGTGCCAGCAGCCACGACAGGGTTCGTAAGTTCTTC.

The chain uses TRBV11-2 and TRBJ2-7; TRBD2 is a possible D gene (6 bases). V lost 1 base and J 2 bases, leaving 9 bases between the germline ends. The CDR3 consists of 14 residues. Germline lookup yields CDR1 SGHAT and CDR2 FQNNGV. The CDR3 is CASSLAASAYEQYF. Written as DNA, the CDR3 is TGTGCCAGCAGCTTAGCGGCTAGCGCCTACGAGCAGTACTTC.

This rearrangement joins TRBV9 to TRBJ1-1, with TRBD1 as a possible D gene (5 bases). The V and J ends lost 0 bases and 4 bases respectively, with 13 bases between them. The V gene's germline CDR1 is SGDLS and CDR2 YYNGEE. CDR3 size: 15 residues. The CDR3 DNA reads TGTGCCAGCAGCGTAGGAAGGGGTTTCGGCACTGAAGCTTTCTTT. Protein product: CASSVGRGFGTEAFF.

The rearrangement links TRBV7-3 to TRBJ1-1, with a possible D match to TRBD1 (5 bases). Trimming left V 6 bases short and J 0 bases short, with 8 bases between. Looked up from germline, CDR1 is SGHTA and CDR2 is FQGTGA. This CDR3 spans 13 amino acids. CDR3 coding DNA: TGTGCCAGCAGGACAGATATGAACACTGAAGCTTTCTTT. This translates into CASRTDMNTEAFF. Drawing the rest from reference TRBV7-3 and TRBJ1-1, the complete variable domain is GAGVSQTPSNKVTEKGKYVELRCDPISGHTALYWYRQSLGQGPEFLIYFQGTGAADDSGLPNDRFFAVRPEGSVSTLKIQRTERGDSAVYLCASRTDMNTEAFFGQGTRLTVV.

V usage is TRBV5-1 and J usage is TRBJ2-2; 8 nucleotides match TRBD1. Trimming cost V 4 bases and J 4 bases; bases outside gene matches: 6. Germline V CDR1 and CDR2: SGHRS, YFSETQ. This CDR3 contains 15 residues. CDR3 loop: CASSGTGPLTGELFF. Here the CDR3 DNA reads TGCGCCAGCAGCGGGACAGGCCCTCTCACCGGGGAGCTGTTTTTT.

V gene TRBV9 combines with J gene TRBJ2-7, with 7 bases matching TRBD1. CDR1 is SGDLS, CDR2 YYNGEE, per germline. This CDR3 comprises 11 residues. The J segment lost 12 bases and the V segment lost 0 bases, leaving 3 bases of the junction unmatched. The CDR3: CASSVGQGRYF. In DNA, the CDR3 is TGTGCCAGCAGCGTAGGACAGGGAAGGTACTTC.

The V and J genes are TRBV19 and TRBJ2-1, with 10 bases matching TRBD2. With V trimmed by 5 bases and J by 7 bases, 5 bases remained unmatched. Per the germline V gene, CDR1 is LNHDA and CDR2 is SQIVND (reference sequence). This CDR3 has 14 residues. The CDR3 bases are TGTGCCAGTAGTGCTAGCGGGAGCGTTAATGAGCAGTTCTTC. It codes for CASSASGSVNEQFF.

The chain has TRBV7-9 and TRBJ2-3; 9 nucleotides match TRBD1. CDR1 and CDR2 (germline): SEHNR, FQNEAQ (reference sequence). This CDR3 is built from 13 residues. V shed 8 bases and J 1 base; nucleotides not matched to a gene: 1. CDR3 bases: TGTGCCAGCCGGACAGGGGGCACAGATACGCAGTATTTT. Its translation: CASRTGGTDTQYF. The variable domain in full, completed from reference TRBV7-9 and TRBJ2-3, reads DTGVSQNPRHKITKRGQNVTFRCDPISEHNRLYWYRQTLGQGPEFLTYFQNEAQLEKSRLLSDRFSAERPKGSFSTLEIQRTEQGDSAMYLCASRTGGTDTQYFGPGTRLTVL.

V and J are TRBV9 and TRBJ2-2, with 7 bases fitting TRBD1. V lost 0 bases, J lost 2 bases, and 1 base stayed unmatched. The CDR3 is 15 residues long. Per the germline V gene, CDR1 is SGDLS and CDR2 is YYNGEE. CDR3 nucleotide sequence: TGTGCCAGCAGCGTAGGACAGGGTAACACCGGGGAGCTGTTTTTT. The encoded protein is CASSVGQGNTGELFF.

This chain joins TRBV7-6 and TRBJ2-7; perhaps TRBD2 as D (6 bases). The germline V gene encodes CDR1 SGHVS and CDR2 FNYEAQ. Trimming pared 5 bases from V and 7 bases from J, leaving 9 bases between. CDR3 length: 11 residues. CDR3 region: CASSPGREQYF. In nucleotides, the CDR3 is TGTGCCAGCAGCCCTGGGAGGGAGCAGTACTTC.

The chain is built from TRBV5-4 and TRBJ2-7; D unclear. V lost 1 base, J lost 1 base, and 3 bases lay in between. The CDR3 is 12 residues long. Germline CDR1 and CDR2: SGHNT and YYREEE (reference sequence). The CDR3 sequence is CASSLSSYEQYF. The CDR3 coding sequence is TGTGCCAGCAGCTTGTCTTCCTACGAGCAGTACTTC.

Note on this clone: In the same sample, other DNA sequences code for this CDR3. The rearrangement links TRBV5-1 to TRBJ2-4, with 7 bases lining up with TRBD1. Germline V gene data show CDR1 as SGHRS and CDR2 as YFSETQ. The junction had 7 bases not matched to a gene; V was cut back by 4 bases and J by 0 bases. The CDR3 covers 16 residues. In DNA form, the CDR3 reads TGCGCCAGCAGCCCCGGACAGGCTCTAGCCAAAAACATTCAGTACTTC. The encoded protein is CASSPGQALAKNIQYF.

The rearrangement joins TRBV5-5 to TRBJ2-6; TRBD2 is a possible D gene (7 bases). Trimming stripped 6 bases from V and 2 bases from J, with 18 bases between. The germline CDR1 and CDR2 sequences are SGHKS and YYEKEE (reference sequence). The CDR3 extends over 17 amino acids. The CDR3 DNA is TGTGCCAGCAACCCCCTTGGGGGGGCGGCTGGGGCCAACGTCCTGACTTTC. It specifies CASNPLGGAAGANVLTF.

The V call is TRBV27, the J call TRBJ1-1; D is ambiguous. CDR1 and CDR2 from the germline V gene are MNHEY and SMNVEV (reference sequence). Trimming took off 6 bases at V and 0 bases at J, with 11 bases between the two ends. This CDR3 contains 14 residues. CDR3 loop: CASRRENMNTEAFF. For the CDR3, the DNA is TGTGCCAGCAGGAGAGAGAATATGAACACTGAAGCTTTCTTT.

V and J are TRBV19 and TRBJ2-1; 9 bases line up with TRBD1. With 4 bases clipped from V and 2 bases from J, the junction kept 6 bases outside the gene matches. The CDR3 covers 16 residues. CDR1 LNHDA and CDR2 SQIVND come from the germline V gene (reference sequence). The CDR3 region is CASSTAGTGTYNEQFF. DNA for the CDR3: TGTGCCAGTAGTACCGCCGGGACAGGGACCTACAATGAGCAGTTCTTC.

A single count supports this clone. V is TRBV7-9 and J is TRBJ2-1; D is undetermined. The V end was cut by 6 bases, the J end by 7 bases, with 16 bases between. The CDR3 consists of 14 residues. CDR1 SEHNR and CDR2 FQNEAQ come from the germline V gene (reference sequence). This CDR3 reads CASSSRRTENEQFF. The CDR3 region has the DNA TGTGCCAGCAGTTCCCGCCGAACTGAGAATGAGCAGTTCTTC.

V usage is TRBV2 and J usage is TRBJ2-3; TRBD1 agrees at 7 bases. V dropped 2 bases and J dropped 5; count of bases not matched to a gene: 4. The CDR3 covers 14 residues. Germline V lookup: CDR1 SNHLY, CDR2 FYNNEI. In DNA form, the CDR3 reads TGTGCCAGCAGTGAAAGGGGGCAGGGAGATACGCAGTATTTT. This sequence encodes CASSERGQGDTQYF. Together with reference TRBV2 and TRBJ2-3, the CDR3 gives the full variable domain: EPEVTQTPSHQVTQMGQEVILRCVPISNHLYFYWYRQILGQKVEFLVSFYNNEISEKSEIFDDQFSVERPDGSNFTLKIRSTKLEDSAMYFCASSERGQGDTQYFGPGTRLTVL.

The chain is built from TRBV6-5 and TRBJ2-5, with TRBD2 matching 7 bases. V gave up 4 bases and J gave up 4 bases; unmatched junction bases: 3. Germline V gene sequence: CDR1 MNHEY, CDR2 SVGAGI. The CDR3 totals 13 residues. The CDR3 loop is CASSWGGGETQYF. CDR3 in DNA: TGTGCCAGCAGTTGGGGGGGAGGAGAGACCCAGTACTTC.

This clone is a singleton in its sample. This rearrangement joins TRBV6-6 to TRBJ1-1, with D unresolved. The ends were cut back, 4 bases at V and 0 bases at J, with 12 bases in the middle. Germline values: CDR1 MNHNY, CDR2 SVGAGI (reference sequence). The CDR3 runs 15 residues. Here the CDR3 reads CASSSIQKLNTEAFF. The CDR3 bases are TGTGCCAGCAGTTCTATACAGAAGTTGAACACTGAAGCTTTCTTT.

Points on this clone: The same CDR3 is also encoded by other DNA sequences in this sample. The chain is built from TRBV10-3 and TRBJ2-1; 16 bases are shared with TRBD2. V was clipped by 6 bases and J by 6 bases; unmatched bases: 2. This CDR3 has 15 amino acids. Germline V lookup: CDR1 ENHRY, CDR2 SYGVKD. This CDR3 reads CAIRGLAGGPNEQFF. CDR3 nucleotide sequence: TGTGCCATCAGGGGACTAGCGGGAGGGCCCAATGAGCAGTTCTTC.

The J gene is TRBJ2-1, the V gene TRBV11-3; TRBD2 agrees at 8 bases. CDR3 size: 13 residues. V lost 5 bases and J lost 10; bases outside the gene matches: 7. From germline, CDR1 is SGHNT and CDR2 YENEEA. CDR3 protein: CASSAREGREQFF. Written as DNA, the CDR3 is TGTGCCAGCAGCGCACGGGAGGGCAGGGAGCAGTTCTTC.